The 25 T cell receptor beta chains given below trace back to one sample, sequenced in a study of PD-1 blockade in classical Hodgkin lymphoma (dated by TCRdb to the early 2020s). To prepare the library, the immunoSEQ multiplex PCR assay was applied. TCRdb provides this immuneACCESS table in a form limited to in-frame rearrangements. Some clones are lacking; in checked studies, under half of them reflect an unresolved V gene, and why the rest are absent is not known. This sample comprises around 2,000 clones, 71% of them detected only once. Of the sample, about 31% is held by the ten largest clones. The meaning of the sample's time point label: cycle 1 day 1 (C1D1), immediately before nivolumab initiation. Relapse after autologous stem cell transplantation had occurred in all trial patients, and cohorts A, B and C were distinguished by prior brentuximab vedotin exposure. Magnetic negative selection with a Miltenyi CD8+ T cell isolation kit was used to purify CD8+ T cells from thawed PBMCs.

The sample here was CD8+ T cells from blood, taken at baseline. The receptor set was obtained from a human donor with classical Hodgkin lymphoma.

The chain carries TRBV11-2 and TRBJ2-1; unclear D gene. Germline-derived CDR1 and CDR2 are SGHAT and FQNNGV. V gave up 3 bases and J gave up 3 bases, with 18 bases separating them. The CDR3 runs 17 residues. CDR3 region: CASSFFSALTNYNEQFF. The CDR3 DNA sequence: TGTGCCAGCAGCTTTTTTTCTGCGCTTACTAACTACAATGAGCAGTTCTTC.

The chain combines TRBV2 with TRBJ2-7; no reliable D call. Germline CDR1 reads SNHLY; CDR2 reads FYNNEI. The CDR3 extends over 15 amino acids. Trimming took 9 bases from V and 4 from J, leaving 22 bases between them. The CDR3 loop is CASQGSALGWYEQYF. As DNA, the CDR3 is TGTGCCAGTCAAGGGTCAGCTCTTGGTTGGTACGAGCAGTACTTC.

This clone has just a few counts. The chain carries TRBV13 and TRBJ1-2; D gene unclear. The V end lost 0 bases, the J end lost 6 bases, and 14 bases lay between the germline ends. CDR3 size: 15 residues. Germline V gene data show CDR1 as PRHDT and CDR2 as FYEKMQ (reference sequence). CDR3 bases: TGTGCCAGCAGCTTAGGGACCGATCCCTGGGATGGCTACACCTTC. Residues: CASSLGTDPWDGYTF. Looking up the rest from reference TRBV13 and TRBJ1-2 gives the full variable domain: AAGVIQSPRHLIKEKRETATLKCYPIPRHDTVYWYQQGPGQDPQFLISFYEKMQSDKGSIPDRFSAQQFSDYHSELNMSSLELGDSALYFCASSLGTDPWDGYTFGSGTRLTVV.

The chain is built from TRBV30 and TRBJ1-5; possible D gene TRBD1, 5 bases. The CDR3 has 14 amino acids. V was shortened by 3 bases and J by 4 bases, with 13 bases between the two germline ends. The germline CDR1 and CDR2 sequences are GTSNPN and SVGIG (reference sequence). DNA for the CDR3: TGTGCCTGGAGAACGCGGCAGGGAAATCAGCCCCAGCATTTT. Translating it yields CAWRTRQGNQPQHF.

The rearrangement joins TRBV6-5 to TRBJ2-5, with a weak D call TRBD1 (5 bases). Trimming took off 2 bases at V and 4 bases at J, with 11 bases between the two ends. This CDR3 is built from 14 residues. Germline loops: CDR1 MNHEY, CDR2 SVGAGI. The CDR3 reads CASSYQGIRETQYF. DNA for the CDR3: TGTGCCAGCAGTTACCAGGGTATTCGAGAGACCCAGTACTTC.

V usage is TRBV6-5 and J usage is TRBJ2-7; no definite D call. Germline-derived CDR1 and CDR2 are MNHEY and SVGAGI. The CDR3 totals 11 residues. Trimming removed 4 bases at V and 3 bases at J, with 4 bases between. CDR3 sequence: CASSFRYEQYF. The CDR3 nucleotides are TGTGCCAGCAGTTTTCGCTACGAGCAGTACTTC.

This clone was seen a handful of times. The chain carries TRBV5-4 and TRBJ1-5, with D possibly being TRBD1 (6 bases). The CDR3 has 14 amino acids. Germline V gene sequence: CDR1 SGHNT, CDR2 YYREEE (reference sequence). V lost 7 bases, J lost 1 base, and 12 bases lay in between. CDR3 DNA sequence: TGTGCCAGCCCAGGGGAAAGGAGCAATCAGCCCCAGCATTTT. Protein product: CASPGERSNQPQHF.

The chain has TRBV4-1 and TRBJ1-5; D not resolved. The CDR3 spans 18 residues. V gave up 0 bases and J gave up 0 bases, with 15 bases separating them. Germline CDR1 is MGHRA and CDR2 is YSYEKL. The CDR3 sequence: CASSQEARHKYSNQPQHF. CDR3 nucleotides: TGCGCCAGCAGCCAAGAGGCGCGACACAAATATAGCAATCAGCCCCAGCATTTT.

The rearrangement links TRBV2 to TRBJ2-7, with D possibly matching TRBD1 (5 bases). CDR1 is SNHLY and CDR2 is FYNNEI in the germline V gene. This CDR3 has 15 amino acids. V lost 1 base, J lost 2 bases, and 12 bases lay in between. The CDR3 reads CASSEEGHIAYEQYF. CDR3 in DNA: TGTGCCAGCAGTGAAGAGGGGCACATCGCCTACGAGCAGTACTTC.

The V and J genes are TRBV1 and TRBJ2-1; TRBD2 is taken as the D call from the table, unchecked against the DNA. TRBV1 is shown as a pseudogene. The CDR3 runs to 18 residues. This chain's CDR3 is CTSSPGKSGLAGVAEQFF. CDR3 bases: TGCACCAGCAGCCCCGGCAAGTCAGGCCTAGCGGGAGTAGCTGAGCAGTTCTTC.

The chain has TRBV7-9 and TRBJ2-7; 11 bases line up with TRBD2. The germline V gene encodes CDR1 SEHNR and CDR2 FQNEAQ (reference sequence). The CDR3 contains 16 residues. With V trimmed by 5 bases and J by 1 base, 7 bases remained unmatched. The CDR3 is CASSIQGLAESYEQYV. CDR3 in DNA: TGTGCCAGCAGCATACAGGGACTAGCGGAATCCTACGAGCAGTACGTC.

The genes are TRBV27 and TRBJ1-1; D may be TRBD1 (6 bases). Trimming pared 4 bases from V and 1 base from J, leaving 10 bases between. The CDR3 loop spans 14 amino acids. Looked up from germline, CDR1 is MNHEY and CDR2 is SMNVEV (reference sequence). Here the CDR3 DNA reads TGTGCCAGCAGTTGGGGCAGGGGGAACACTGAAGCTTTCTTT. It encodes CASSWGRGNTEAFF.

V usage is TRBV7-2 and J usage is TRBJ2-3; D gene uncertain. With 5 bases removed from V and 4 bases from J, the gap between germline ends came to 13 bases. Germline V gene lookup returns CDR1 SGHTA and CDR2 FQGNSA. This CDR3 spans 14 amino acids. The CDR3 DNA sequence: TGTGCCAGCAGCGATCGGGCTGGTCCAGATACGCAGTATTTT. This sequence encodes CASSDRAGPDTQYF. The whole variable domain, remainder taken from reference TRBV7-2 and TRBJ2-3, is GAGVSQSPSNKVTEKGKDVELRCDPISGHTALYWYRQSLGQGLEFLIYFQGNSAPDKSGLPSDRFSAERTGGSVSTLTIQRTQQEDSAVYLCASSDRAGPDTQYFGPGTRLTVL.

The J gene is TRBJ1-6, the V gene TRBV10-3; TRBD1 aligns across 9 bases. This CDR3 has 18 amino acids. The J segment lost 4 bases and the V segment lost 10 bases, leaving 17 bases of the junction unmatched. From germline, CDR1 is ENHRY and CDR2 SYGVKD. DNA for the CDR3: TGTGCCACCGCAGGCCGTTGGGACAGGGTGTTTTATAATTCACCCCTCCACTTT. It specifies CATAGRWDRVFYNSPLHF.

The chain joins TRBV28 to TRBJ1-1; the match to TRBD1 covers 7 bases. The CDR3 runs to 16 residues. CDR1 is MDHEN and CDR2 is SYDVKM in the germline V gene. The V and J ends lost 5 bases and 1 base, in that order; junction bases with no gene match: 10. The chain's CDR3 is CASSTFQGGQNTEAFF. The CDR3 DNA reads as TGTGCCAGCAGTACGTTCCAGGGGGGGCAGAACACTGAAGCTTTCTTT.

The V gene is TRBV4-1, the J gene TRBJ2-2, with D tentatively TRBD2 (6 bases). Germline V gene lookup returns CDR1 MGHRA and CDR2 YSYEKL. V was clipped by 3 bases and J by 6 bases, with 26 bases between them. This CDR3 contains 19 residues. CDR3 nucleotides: TGCGCCAGCAGCCACACCACCACTCCGGGACTCGACGGGGCCGGGGAGCTGTTTTTT. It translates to CASSHTTTPGLDGAGELFF.

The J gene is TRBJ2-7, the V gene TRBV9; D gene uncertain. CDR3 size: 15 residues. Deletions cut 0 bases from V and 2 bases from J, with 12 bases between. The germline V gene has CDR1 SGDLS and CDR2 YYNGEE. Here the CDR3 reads CASSVGPYGAYEQYF. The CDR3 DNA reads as TGTGCCAGCAGCGTAGGCCCCTATGGTGCCTACGAGCAGTACTTC.

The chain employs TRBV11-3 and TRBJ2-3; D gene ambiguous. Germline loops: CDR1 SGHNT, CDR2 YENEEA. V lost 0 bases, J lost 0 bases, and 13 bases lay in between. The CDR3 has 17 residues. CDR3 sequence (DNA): TGTGCCAGCAGCTTAGATAGGTTTCAAACTAGCACAGATACGCAGTATTTT. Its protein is CASSLDRFQTSTDTQYF.

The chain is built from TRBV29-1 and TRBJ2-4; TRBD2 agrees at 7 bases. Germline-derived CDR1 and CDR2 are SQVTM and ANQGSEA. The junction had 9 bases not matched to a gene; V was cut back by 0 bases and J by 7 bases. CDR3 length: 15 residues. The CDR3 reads CSVEERKAGFNIQYF. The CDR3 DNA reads TGCAGCGTTGAAGAAAGGAAAGCGGGATTTAACATTCAGTACTTC.

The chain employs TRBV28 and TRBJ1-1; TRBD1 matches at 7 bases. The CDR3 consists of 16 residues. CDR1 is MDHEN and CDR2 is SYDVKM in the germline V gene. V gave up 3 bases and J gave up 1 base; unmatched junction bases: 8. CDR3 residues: CASSFETWTGNTEAFF. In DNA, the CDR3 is TGTGCCAGCAGTTTTGAGACTTGGACAGGGAACACTGAAGCTTTCTTT.

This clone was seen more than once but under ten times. The CDR3 DNA follows: TGTGCCAGCAGTCTCTCTACACGTTATAACTATGGCTACACCTTC. It specifies CASSLSTRYNYGYTF. The chain has TRBV27 and TRBJ1-2, with D uncertain. The CDR3 totals 15 residues. CDR1 MNHEY and CDR2 SMNVEV come from the germline V gene (reference sequence). V was clipped by 5 bases and J by 1 base, with 14 bases between them.

The CDR3 here is CASSQDLGPTTYEQYF. CDR3 nucleotide sequence: TGCGCCAGCAGCCAAGACTTGGGACCGACCACCTACGAGCAGTACTTC. The V call is TRBV4-1, the J call TRBJ2-7, with D possibly being TRBD1 or TRBD2 (5 bases each). V was trimmed by 0 bases and J by 2 bases, leaving 14 bases between them. Per the germline V gene, CDR1 is MGHRA and CDR2 is YSYEKL. The CDR3 sequence is 16 residues long.

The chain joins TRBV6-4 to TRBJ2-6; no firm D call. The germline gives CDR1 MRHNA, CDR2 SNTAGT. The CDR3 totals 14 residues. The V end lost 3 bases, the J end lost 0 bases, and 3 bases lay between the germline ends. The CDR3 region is CASSERSGANVLTF. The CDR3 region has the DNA TGTGCCAGCAGTGAACGCTCTGGGGCCAACGTCCTGACTTTC.

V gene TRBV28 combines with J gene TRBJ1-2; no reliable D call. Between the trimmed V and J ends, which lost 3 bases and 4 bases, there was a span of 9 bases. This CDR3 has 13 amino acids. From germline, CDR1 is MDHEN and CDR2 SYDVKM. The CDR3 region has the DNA TGTGCCAGCAGTTTCGCGGGAAGCTATGGCTACACCTTC. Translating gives CASSFAGSYGYTF.

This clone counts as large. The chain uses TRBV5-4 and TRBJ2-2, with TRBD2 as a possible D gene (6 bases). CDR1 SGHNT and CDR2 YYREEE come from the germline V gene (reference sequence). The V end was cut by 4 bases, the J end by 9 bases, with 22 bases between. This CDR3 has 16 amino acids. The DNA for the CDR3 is TGTGCCAGCAGCGATCAGAACCCGGGACTCCGAAGGGAGCTGTTTTTT. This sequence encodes CASSDQNPGLRRELFF. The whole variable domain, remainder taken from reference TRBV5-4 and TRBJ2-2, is ETGVTQSPTHLIKTRGQQVTLRCSSQSGHNTVSWYQQALGQGPQFIFQYYREEENGRGNFPPRFSGLQFPNYSSELNVNALELDDSALYLCASSDQNPGLRRELFFGEGSRLTVL.